This entry is about one T cell receptor (beta chain). Its antigen is unknown. The CDR3 extends over 12 amino acids. With 1 base removed from V and 6 bases from J, the gap between germline ends came to 6 bases. CDR1 is MGHRA and CDR2 is YSYEKL in the germline V gene. Reverse transcribed after extraction, RNA yielded cDNA as the sequencing template. Assay: immunoSEQ multiplex PCR; the TCRdb copy retains only in-frame clones and omits some. The repertoire consists of some 170,000 clones, with roughly 60% occurring once and the leading ten covering 15% to 20%. The sample belongs to a study of CD8+ T cells in alopecia areata. For the study at large: Among treated patients, oral tofacitinib was administered at 5 to 10 mg twice daily.

Documented treatment: oral pan-JAK inhibitor, 5-10 mg twice daily. The study's findings and limits: Having just one nonresponder leaves the connection between baseline CD8+ expansion and response unresolved.

This clonotype originated in a human donor with alopecia areata. The rearrangement uses TRBV4-1 and TRBJ1-2; D remains ambiguous. This material consisted of CD4+ T cells sorted from blood, taken at approximately week 61, from a patient treated with tofacitinib. The DNA for the CDR3 is TGCGCCAGCAGCCAAGGGACGAATGGCTACACCTTC. The encoded protein is CASSQGTNGYTF.